This T cell receptor (beta chain) came from a study of T cell responses to AZD1222 COVID-19 vaccine. This table comes from immunoSEQ multiplex PCR, and its TCRdb copy is limited to in-frame clones, with some not included. The data contain roughly 130,000 clones, about 92% of them singletons. The CDR3 contains 14 residues. Trimming removed 1 base from V and 2 bases from J, with 9 bases in between. Germline values: CDR1 SGHNT, CDR2 YYREEE (reference sequence). V gene TRBV5-4 combines with J gene TRBJ1-2, with D tentatively TRBD1 (6 bases). The sample here was peripheral blood, taken on day 0 of AZD1222 vaccination. The TCR originated in an adult in good health. CDR3 sequence: CASSLPGGNYGYTF. The CDR3 region has the DNA TGTGCCAGCAGCTTGCCCGGGGGCAACTATGGCTACACCTTC.